This entry concerns a single T cell receptor (beta chain). Its antigen is currently unknown. These data belong to a study of shared clonotypes between healthy human individuals. Findings of the study overall: The study generally estimated greater richness for naive than memory subsets. Non-shared clonotypes displayed generation probabilities falling below those of clonotypes present in all four donors. It was observed that 5% to 6% of naive CD4 clonotypes were shared across several donors. In this cohort, only blood was sampled, and tissue repertoires likely differ.

Method: immunoSEQ multiplex PCR; TCRdb's copy keeps in-frame clones and lacks some. The profile covers 300,000 or so clones, with under 80% appearing a single time and approximately 10% taken by the ten largest. Deletions cut 0 bases from V and 2 bases from J, with 11 bases between. This CDR3 spans 15 amino acids. Sequencing was performed on memory CD4+ T cells sorted from blood. This sample's subset: CD45RA-negative fraction. The clonotype originates from a man between 25 and 39 years old in good health. V usage is TRBV23-1 and J usage is TRBJ2-7; D might be TRBD1 (5 bases). TRBV23-1 belongs to the ORF category, with a function that is uncertain. The CDR3 coding sequence is TGCGCCAGCAGTCAATCCTCCAGGGTTGCCTACGAGCAGTACTTC. Amino acid sequence: CASSQSSRVAYEQYF.